These 20 T cell receptor beta chains were sequenced from one sample in a study of blood T cell repertoires in COVID-19. Assay: immunoSEQ multiplex PCR; the TCRdb copy retains only in-frame clones and omits some. The table has roughly 400,000 clones, 70% to 90% seen once. Sequenced sample: PBMCs or T cells enriched from blood (not recorded which). These receptors came from a young woman who had been exposed to COVID-19.

V usage is TRBV18 and J usage is TRBJ1-5; possibly TRBD1 for D (6 bases). V was clipped by 2 bases and J by 4 bases, with 12 bases between them. CDR1 is KGHSH and CDR2 is LQKENI in the germline V gene. CDR3 size: 15 residues. Here the CDR3 reads CASSPNGGANQPQHF. The CDR3, as DNA: TGTGCCAGCTCACCAAACGGGGGGGCGAATCAGCCCCAGCATTTT.

In DNA, the CDR3 is TGCGCCAGCAGCCCTCGGGAGCAATCGGGGTACGAGCAGTACTTC. Translated, it gives CASSPREQSGYEQYF. The rearrangement uses TRBV4-1 and TRBJ2-7; a possible D gene is TRBD2 (6 bases). The germline gives CDR1 MGHRA, CDR2 YSYEKL. This CDR3 has 15 residues. Trimming removed 4 bases at V and 4 bases at J, with 17 bases between.

This rearrangement joins TRBV5-1 to TRBJ1-1; D possibly corresponds to TRBD1 (6 bases). The CDR3 consists of 15 residues. The V end was cut by 2 bases, the J end by 2 bases, with 13 bases between. Looked up from germline, CDR1 is SGHRS and CDR2 is YFSETQ. The CDR3 sequence is CASSLGGTGNTEAFF. CDR3 DNA: TGCGCCAGCAGCTTAGGGGGAACAGGAAACACTGAAGCTTTCTTT. The complete variable domain, with remaining parts taken from reference TRBV5-1 and TRBJ1-1, reads KAGVTQTPRYLIKTRGQQVTLSCSPISGHRSVSWYQQTPGQGLQFLFEYFSETQRNKGNFPGRFSGRQFSNSRSEMNVSTLELGDSALYLCASSLGGTGNTEAFFGQGTRLTVV.

The chain joins TRBV27 to TRBJ2-7; TRBD1 is a possible D gene (6 bases). CDR1 and CDR2 from the germline V gene are MNHEY and SMNVEV (reference sequence). Trimming took off 6 bases at V and 6 bases at J, with 15 bases between the two ends. The CDR3 has 13 residues. CDR3: CASRPGPGAEQYF. The CDR3 DNA sequence: TGTGCCAGCAGACCAGGCCCAGGGGCCGAGCAGTACTTC.

This chain joins TRBV20-1 and TRBJ2-5; no reliable D call. The CDR3 sequence is 10 residues long. Per germline, CDR1 DFQATT and CDR2 SNEGSKA (reference sequence). The V gene lost 2 bases and the J gene lost 5 bases, with 3 bases spanning the gap. The CDR3 coding sequence is TGCAGTGCTAGATATGAGACCCAGTACTTC. The encoded protein is CSARYETQYF.

This rearrangement joins TRBV2 to TRBJ2-2; tentative D call: TRBD2 (5 bases). CDR3 length: 16 residues. The V end was cut by 4 bases, the J end by 1 base, with 13 bases between. Germline CDR1 reads SNHLY; CDR2 reads FYNNEI. The DNA for the CDR3 is TGTGCCAGCAGTGGACTATCATTCGGGAACACCGGGGAGCTGTTTTTT. This codes for CASSGLSFGNTGELFF.

J is TRBJ1-5 and V is TRBV6-6; 8 bases fit TRBD1. CDR1 MNHNY and CDR2 SVGAGI come from the germline V gene (reference sequence). CDR3 length: 19 residues. J lost 1 base, V lost 5 bases, and 16 bases had no gene match. The CDR3 nucleotides are TGTGCCAGCAGTCCGCAGGGGGCTGGAGATGGTTTCAGCAATCAGCCCCAGCATTTT. Translated: CASSPQGAGDGFSNQPQHF.

J is TRBJ2-3 and V is TRBV5-1; 8 positions match TRBD1. The CDR3 is made up of 17 amino acids. V gave up 0 bases and J gave up 6 bases; unmatched junction bases: 12. The germline gives CDR1 SGHRS, CDR2 YFSETQ. CDR3 DNA: TGCGCCAGCAGCTTGGTAGCAGGGGGCTTGCCGGTCGATACGCAGTATTTT. It specifies CASSLVAGGLPVDTQYF. Based on the CDR3 plus reference TRBV5-1 and TRBJ2-3, the full variable domain is KAGVTQTPRYLIKTRGQQVTLSCSPISGHRSVSWYQQTPGQGLQFLFEYFSETQRNKGNFPGRFSGRQFSNSRSEMNVSTLELGDSALYLCASSLVAGGLPVDTQYFGPGTRLTVL.

Here the CDR3 reads CASSPGQGAGNTEAFF. The DNA for the CDR3 is TGTGCCAGCTCACCGGGACAGGGGGCCGGGAACACTGAAGCTTTCTTT. The V call is TRBV18, the J call TRBJ1-1, with 12 bases aligning to TRBD1. There are 16 residues in the CDR3. CDR1 KGHSH and CDR2 LQKENI come from the germline V gene. V was pared by 3 bases and J by 1 base, with 3 bases of the junction left unmatched.

J is TRBJ1-5 and V is TRBV6-4; D possibly corresponds to TRBD1 (6 bases). The CDR3 is 13 amino acids. CDR1 is MRHNA, CDR2 SNTAGT, per germline. Deletions cut 6 bases from V and 5 bases from J, with 11 bases between. The CDR3 coding sequence is TGTGCCAGCAGCTACAGGGCGGATCAGCCCCAGCATTTT. Translated: CASSYRADQPQHF.

V usage is TRBV7-8 and J usage is TRBJ2-1; TRBD2 matches 9 bases. Trimming at V came to 5 bases and at J to 3 bases, leaving 11 bases not matched to a gene. The CDR3 loop spans 17 amino acids. From germline, CDR1 is SGHVS and CDR2 FQNEAQ. CDR3 nucleotide sequence: TGTGCCAGCAGCCCGAGGGGTAGCGGGAGCAGCTACAATGAGCAGTTCTTC. It encodes CASSPRGSGSSYNEQFF.

The chain employs TRBV19 and TRBJ2-7, with TRBD1 matching 7 bases. Losses at the gene ends were 6 bases for V and 7 bases for J; bases not matched to a gene: 9. This CDR3 region has 13 residues. The V gene's germline CDR1 is LNHDA and CDR2 SQIVND (reference sequence). The DNA for the CDR3 is TGTGCCAGTAGCCCCACAGGGGTGGGGGAGCAGTACTTC. Its translation is CASSPTGVGEQYF.

The rearrangement joins TRBV7-2 to TRBJ2-1; 10 bases agree with TRBD2. The junction had 6 bases not matched to a gene; V was cut back by 0 bases and J by 7 bases. The CDR3 is 16 residues long. CDR1 and CDR2 from the germline V gene are SGHTA and FQGNSA. The CDR3 reads CASSLALASGGNEQFF. DNA for the CDR3: TGTGCCAGCAGCTTAGCCTTAGCTAGCGGGGGAAATGAGCAGTTCTTC.

This rearrangement joins TRBV7-9 to TRBJ1-5, with D possibly matching TRBD1 (5 bases). CDR3 length: 14 amino acids. The germline gives CDR1 SEHNR, CDR2 FQNEAQ (reference sequence). The CDR3 here is CATAIEGTDQPQHF. The CDR3 DNA follows: TGTGCGACAGCGATCGAAGGAACGGATCAGCCCCAGCATTTT.

The CDR3 loop is CASSYEGTLYGYTF. For the CDR3, the DNA is TGTGCCAGCAGTTACGAGGGCACCCTCTATGGCTACACCTTC. The chain employs TRBV6-5 and TRBJ1-2; D not resolved. In germline, CDR1 is MNHEY, CDR2 SVGAGI. Trimming pared 2 bases from V and 4 bases from J, leaving 11 bases between. The CDR3 has 14 amino acids.

V and J are TRBV18 and TRBJ2-7, with D possibly TRBD1 on 6 matching bases. This CDR3 has 15 amino acids. V lost 3 bases to trimming and J lost 7 bases, with 19 bases between them. Germline CDR1 is KGHSH and CDR2 is LQKENI. The chain's CDR3 is CASSPLRQQGGEQYF. The DNA of the CDR3 is TGTGCCAGCTCACCCCTACGTCAACAGGGCGGAGAGCAGTACTTC.

CDR3 sequence reads: CATSRGLAGALASYEQYF. The CDR3, as DNA: TGTGCCACCAGCAGAGGACTAGCGGGGGCCCTAGCATCCTACGAGCAGTACTTC. This chain connects TRBV15 to TRBJ2-7; 12 bases agree with TRBD2. CDR3 length equals 18 residues. Per the germline V gene, CDR1 is LNHNV and CDR2 is YYDKDF (reference sequence). Trimming cost V 1 base and J 1 base; bases outside gene matches: 8.

A note on this clone: The sample has other DNA sequences that encode this CDR3 too. The chain is built from TRBV20-1 and TRBJ1-1; D not resolved. Trimming pared 6 bases from V and 5 bases from J, leaving 7 bases between. The CDR3 sequence is 10 residues long. Looked up from germline, CDR1 is DFQATT and CDR2 is SNEGSKA (reference sequence). The chain's CDR3 is CSARRTEAFF. The CDR3 region has the DNA TGCAGTGCCCGTCGGACTGAAGCTTTCTTT.

The genes are TRBV2 and TRBJ2-2; a weak D match, TRBD2 (5 bases). Germline lookup yields CDR1 SNHLY and CDR2 FYNNEI. CDR3 size: 13 residues. Trimming removed 6 bases at V and 4 bases at J, with 9 bases between. The CDR3, as DNA: TGTGCCAGCAGGAGGGCCGTCACCGGGGAGCTGTTTTTT. The encoded protein is CASRRAVTGELFF.

This clone was picked up many times. The rearrangement links TRBV2 to TRBJ2-7, with 9 bases aligning to TRBD2. Trimming cost V 8 bases and J 7 bases; bases outside gene matches: 21. The CDR3 extends over 17 amino acids. The germline CDR1 and CDR2 sequences are SNHLY and FYNNEI. The CDR3 loop is CASCPGLPTSGEEEQYF. DNA for the CDR3: TGTGCCAGCTGCCCCGGCCTCCCGACTAGCGGAGAGGAAGAGCAGTACTTC.